This entry features one T cell receptor (beta chain) sequence. Its cognate antigen is unknown. This sample stems from a study of OX40 agonist ivuxolimab in advanced cancers. Study context: Those enrolled were roughly 80% male, with a mean age of around 60 years and ages from about 20 to 80. Study-wide results and limits: Expansion of clones was among the lowest in partial responders at 0.1-3.0 mg/kg.

Germline loops: CDR1 SGHKS, CDR2 YYEKEE (reference sequence). The CDR3 runs 15 residues. Unmatched junction bases numbered 9, after V lost 4 bases and J lost 5 bases. Repertoires were generated with immunoSEQ multiplex PCR, while TCRdb's copy carries only in-frame clones and drops some. The sample contains 40,000 to 60,000 clones, around 91% of which appear only once. The source material was CD4+ or CD8+ T cells sorted from blood, sampled in a trial of the OX40 agonist ivuxolimab. The origin of this receptor is an adult with an advanced solid tumor such as melanoma, head and neck, liver or kidney cancer. The genes are TRBV5-5 and TRBJ2-7; TRBD1 matches 10 bases. The CDR3, as DNA: TGTGCCAGCAGCCCCCGGACAGGGGGAAATGACGAGCAGTACTTC. Translated, it gives CASSPRTGGNDEQYF. The complete variable domain, with remaining parts taken from reference TRBV5-5 and TRBJ2-7, reads DAGVTQSPTHLIKTRGQQVTLRCSPISGHKSVSWYQQVLGQGPQFIFQYYEKEERGRGNFPDRFSARQFPNYSSELNVNALLLGDSALYLCASSPRTGGNDEQYFGPGTRLTVT.